The next 10 T cell receptor beta chains were all read from a single sample in a study of blood T cell repertoires in COVID-19. The assay was immunoSEQ multiplex PCR, and TCRdb's table has in-frame clones only and misses some. The repertoire holds about 51,000 clones, with around 85% as singletons. Material: peripheral blood. The origin of the receptors is a man in his forties or fifties with acute or convalescent COVID-19.

The J gene is TRBJ1-2, the V gene TRBV2; 9 bases agree with TRBD1. Germline CDR1 reads SNHLY; CDR2 reads FYNNEI. V shed 6 bases, J shed 1 base, and the junction held 9 bases outside the gene matches. This CDR3 region has 16 residues. CDR3 sequence (DNA): TGTGCCAGCAGATCGGACAGGGGTGCCTTTAACTATGGCTACACCTTC. Translation: CASRSDRGAFNYGYTF.

The genes are TRBV10-2 and TRBJ2-7; 12 bases are shared with TRBD2. CDR1 is WSHSY, CDR2 SAAADI, per germline. Trimming removed 6 bases from V and 0 bases from J; junction bases left unmatched: 15. The CDR3 runs to 19 residues. In nucleotides, the CDR3 is TGCGCCAGCAGCGGGAGGACTAGCGGGAATCTCCCTAGCTCCTACGAGCAGTACTTC. Its translation: CASSGRTSGNLPSSYEQYF.

The chain is built from TRBV6-2 or TRBV6-3 and TRBJ2-1; maybe TRBD2 (5 bases). V shed 5 bases and J shed 9 bases, with 11 bases lying between them. The germline V gene has CDR1 MNHEY and CDR2 SVGEGT. The CDR3 contains 12 residues. The CDR3, as DNA: TGTGCCAGCAGTAACGGAGGAGGTGAGCAGTTCTTC. Residues: CASSNGGGEQFF.

V is TRBV19 and J is TRBJ1-2; the D gene is possibly TRBD1 (6 bases). Looked up from germline, CDR1 is LNHDA and CDR2 is SQIVND (reference sequence). The CDR3 totals 14 residues. With 6 bases removed from V and 4 bases from J, the gap between germline ends came to 15 bases. This chain's CDR3 is CASSQGPPSYGYTF. CDR3 sequence (DNA): TGTGCCAGTAGCCAGGGGCCCCCTAGCTATGGCTACACCTTC. The whole variable domain, filled in from reference TRBV19 and TRBJ1-2, reads DGGITQSPKYLFRKEGQNVTLSCEQNLNHDAMYWYRQDPGQGLRLIYYSQIVNDFQKGDIAEGYSVSREKKESFPLTVTSAQKNPTAFYLCASSQGPPSYGYTFGSGTRLTVV.

The chain uses TRBV6-6 and TRBJ2-3, with 8 bases aligning to TRBD2. Germline V CDR1 and CDR2: MNHNY, SVGAGI (reference sequence). The CDR3 loop spans 14 amino acids. V was pared by 10 bases and J by 0 bases, with 6 bases of the junction left unmatched. CDR3 region: CAIRSGVSTDTQYF. Here the CDR3 DNA reads TGTGCCATCCGTAGCGGGGTTAGCACAGATACGCAGTATTTT.

This chain joins TRBV6-5 and TRBJ1-1; D call uncertain. The CDR3 spans 14 residues. V dropped 0 bases and J dropped 8 bases, with 13 bases sitting between them. Per the germline V gene, CDR1 is MNHEY and CDR2 is SVGAGI. CDR3: CASSYSRQTGEAFF. The CDR3 bases are TGTGCCAGCAGTTACTCGAGGCAGACCGGGGAAGCTTTCTTT.

The rearrangement uses TRBV7-8 and TRBJ1-1; D gene ambiguous. This CDR3 is built from 13 residues. The germline V gene encodes CDR1 SGHVS and CDR2 FQNEAQ. Trimming left V 2 bases short and J 0 bases short, with 4 bases between. The CDR3 region is CASSLSLNTEAFF. Written as DNA, the CDR3 is TGTGCCAGCAGCTTATCTCTGAACACTGAAGCTTTCTTT. The full variable domain, its missing parts supplied by reference TRBV7-8 and TRBJ1-1, is GAGVSQSPRYKVAKRGQDVALRCDPISGHVSLFWYQQALGQGPEFLTYFQNEAQLDKSGLPSDRFFAERPEGSVSTLKIQRTQQEDSAVYLCASSLSLNTEAFFGQGTRLTVV.

The chain couples TRBV19 to TRBJ1-5; TRBD1 is a possible D gene (6 bases). Germline V lookup: CDR1 LNHDA, CDR2 SQIVND (reference sequence). The CDR3 spans 19 residues. With 3 bases removed from V and 0 bases from J, the gap between germline ends came to 21 bases. The CDR3 DNA is TGTGCCAGTAGTATTACAGGGAACTCCATCAGATATAGCAATCAGCCCCAGCATTTT. Translation gives CASSITGNSIRYSNQPQHF.

The chain is built from TRBV7-9 and TRBJ2-3, with TRBD2 matching 14 bases. From germline, CDR1 is SEHNR and CDR2 FQNEAQ (reference sequence). V lost 1 base and J lost 5; bases outside the gene matches: 2. CDR3 size: 16 residues. The CDR3 DNA follows: TGTGCCAGCAGCTTAGTTGGGACTAGCGGGGGAGATACGCAGTATTTT. This codes for CASSLVGTSGGDTQYF.

The chain links TRBV7-9 to TRBJ1-1, with D perhaps TRBD1 (5 bases). The CDR3 has 14 amino acids. The germline CDR1 and CDR2 sequences are SEHNR and FQNEAQ (reference sequence). Trimming stripped 1 base from V and 11 bases from J, with 17 bases between. DNA of the CDR3: TGTGCCAGCAGCTTAGGGGGTATACAGGTGTTGGCTTTCTTT. This sequence encodes CASSLGGIQVLAFF.